The clone carrying this T cell receptor beta chain was seen a handful of times. Germline-derived CDR1 and CDR2 are DFQATT and SNEGSKA (reference sequence). This CDR3 has 12 residues. V was cut by 6 bases and J by 4 bases, with 13 bases left in between. This sample stems from a study of blood T cells in healthy people across ages. With a J-beta primer mix and a sample-barcoded 5' primer, a second PCR ran about 6 to 11 cycles. TCRdb recomputed calls from the 5' RACE reads with MiXCR, one row per CDR3 protein. The repertoire has about 1,500,000 distinct CDR3 sequences, 42% of them found once; the top ten carry 7.9%.

The sequence came from a woman under 30 in good health. The chain couples TRBV20-1 to TRBJ2-7; TRBD1 might be the D (6 bases). Sequenced sample: blood. CDR3 region: CSAAQGGYEQYF. The CDR3 DNA reads as TGCAGTGCCGCGCAAGGGGGATACGAGCAGTACTTC.